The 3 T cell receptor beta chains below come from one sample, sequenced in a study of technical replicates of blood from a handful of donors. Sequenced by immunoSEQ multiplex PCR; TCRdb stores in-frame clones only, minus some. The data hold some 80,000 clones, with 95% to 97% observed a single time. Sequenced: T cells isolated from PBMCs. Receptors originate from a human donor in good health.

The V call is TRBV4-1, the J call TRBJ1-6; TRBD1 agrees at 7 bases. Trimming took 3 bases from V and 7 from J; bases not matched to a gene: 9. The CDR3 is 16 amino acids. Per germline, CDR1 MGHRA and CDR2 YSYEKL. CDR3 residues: CASSHPLGTENSPLHF. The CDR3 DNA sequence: TGCGCCAGCAGCCACCCCTTAGGGACAGAGAATTCACCCCTCCACTTT.

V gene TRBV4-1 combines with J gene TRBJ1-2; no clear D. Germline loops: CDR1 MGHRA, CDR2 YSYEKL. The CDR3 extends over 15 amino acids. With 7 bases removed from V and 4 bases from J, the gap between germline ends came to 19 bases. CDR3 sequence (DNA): TGCGCCAGCACACTAAGCGGTAAGGAATCCTATGGCTACACCTTC. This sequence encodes CASTLSGKESYGYTF.

CDR3 in DNA: TGTGCCTGGACCGCAACTGAGGGCCGGACCTACGAGCAGTACTTC. It is translated as CAWTATEGRTYEQYF. This rearrangement joins TRBV30 to TRBJ2-7; the D gene is possibly TRBD2 (5 bases). The V gene's germline CDR1 is GTSNPN and CDR2 SVGIG (reference sequence). V lost 4 bases to trimming and J lost 2 bases, with 18 bases between them. CDR3 length equals 15 residues.